The rows below give T cell receptor beta chains drawn from one sample of a study of control samples from healthy donors and cancer patients. Clones were sequenced by immunoSEQ multiplex PCR, and TCRdb holds only the in-frame ones, with some missing. The table lists some 150,000 clones, roughly 95% of them singletons. The sequencing sample was made of blood. These receptors were collected from a woman in her fifties or sixties in good health. The CDR3 runs from the conserved cysteine through the conserved F or W. Fields, in order: J gene, D gene, V gene, clone size, CDR3 DNA, CDR3 protein. A D gene is named only where the DNA matches it firmly. Only some rows state a clone size, as once, few, many or a class for expanded clones.

TRBJ2-5 NA TRBV7-8 NA TGTGCCAGCAGCTTAGAGGGCATGGGGGGCCGGACGGCCGAGACCCAGTACTTC CASSLEGMGGRTAETQYF
TRBJ1-6 NA TRBV3-1/TRBV3-2 NA TGTGCCAGCAGCCAAGAGGGTTATAATTCACCCCTCCACTTT CASSQEGYNSPLHF
TRBJ1-5 TRBD1 TRBV6-6 NA TGTGCCAGCAGCTCGGACAGGGGTAGCAATCAGCCCCAGCATTTT CASSSDRGSNQPQHF
TRBJ2-1 NA TRBV5-1 once TGCGCCAGCAGCTTGGGTGGGGGGGCGGGGAATGAGCAGTTCTTC CASSLGGGAGNEQFF
TRBJ2-2 TRBD2 TRBV19 NA TGTGCCAGTAACCGTGAGAGCGGGGGGGCGAACACCGGGGAGCTGTTTTTT CASNRESGGANTGELFF
TRBJ2-7 NA TRBV7-2 NA TGTGCCAGCAGCTTAGGGGACTACGAGCAGTACTTC CASSLGDYEQYF
TRBJ2-2 NA TRBV4-1 NA TGCGCCAGCAGCCAAGGGACCCTCTACACCGGGGAGCTGTTTTTT CASSQGTLYTGELFF
TRBJ2-1 NA TRBV9 NA TGTGCCAGCAGCGTCGCAGGGTCAGGCGAGCAGTTCTTC CASSVAGSGEQFF
TRBJ2-1 TRBD2 TRBV27 NA TGTGCCAGCAGTTCCCAATCTCGACTAGCGGGATACAATGAGCAGTTCTTC CASSSQSRLAGYNEQFF
TRBJ1-1 NA TRBV19 NA TGTGCCAGTAGGAGGGGGTTCAGGGGCACTGAAGCTTTCTTT CASRRGFRGTEAFF
TRBJ1-1 NA TRBV10-3 NA TGTGCCATCATGGCAGGGTGGGGGAACACTGAAGCTTTCTTT CAIMAGWGNTEAFF
TRBJ1-2 NA TRBV19 NA TGTGCCAGTAGTAAACAGGGATATGGCTACACCTTC CASSKQGYGYTF
TRBJ1-5 TRBD1 TRBV29-1 NA TGCAGCGTAGCGGGACAGGGCAATCAGCCCCAGCATTTT CSVAGQGNQPQHF
TRBJ1-5 NA TRBV19 NA TGTGCCAGTAGTATTACCCGGGGCAATCAGCCCCAGCATTTT CASSITRGNQPQHF
TRBJ2-3 TRBD2 TRBV7-2 once TGTGCCAGCATAAGCGGGGGGGCTTCAGATACGCAGTATTTT CASISGGASDTQYF
TRBJ1-2 NA TRBV6-1 NA TGTGCCAGCCGTGACAGGCGAGCCTCTAACTATGGCTACACCTTC CASRDRRASNYGYTF
TRBJ1-1 NA TRBV9 NA TGTGCCAGCAGCGTAAGGGGAGATGTGGGAGGCACTGAAGCTTTCTTT CASSVRGDVGGTEAFF
TRBJ2-7 TRBD1 TRBV14 NA TGTGCCAGCAGCCCTCTGAGGGGACAGGGCACCTACGAGCAGTACTTC CASSPLRGQGTYEQYF
TRBJ2-3 NA TRBV18 NA TGTGCCAGCTCACCCCTCCCTGGGGCCACAGATACGCAGTATTTT CASSPLPGATDTQYF
TRBJ2-3 TRBD2 TRBV7-3 NA TGTGCCAGCAGCTTAATGCCTTTAGCGGGAGGCACAGATACGCAGTATTTT CASSLMPLAGGTDTQYF
TRBJ1-2 NA TRBV6-5 NA TGTGCCAGCAGTTATCTCAAACGGACGGTTAACTATGGCTACACCTTC CASSYLKRTVNYGYTF
TRBJ1-1 NA TRBV7-8 once TGTGCCAGCAGCATATACAGGGAAGAAGCTTTCTTT CASSIYREEAFF
TRBJ1-1 NA TRBV6-5 NA TGTGCCAGCAGTTACCGGGGGGGGCTCATGAACACTGAAGCTTTCTTT CASSYRGGLMNTEAFF
TRBJ2-2 NA TRBV7-9 NA TGTGCCAGCAGCTTGAGGTTCTCGTCGGGGGGACAGAACACCGGGGAGCTGTTTTTT CASSLRFSSGGQNTGELFF
TRBJ1-2 NA TRBV6-5 NA TGTGCCAGCAGTTACGACAGGAATCTGGGCTATGGCTACACCTTC CASSYDRNLGYGYTF
TRBJ1-2 NA TRBV27 NA TGTGCCAGCAGCCTCTCGTTCGGGGGACCCTATGGCTACACCTTC CASSLSFGGPYGYTF
TRBJ2-7 TRBD1 TRBV6-5 NA TGTGCCAGTAGTAGAGGGACAGGAGCCTACGAGCAGTACTTC CASSRGTGAYEQYF
TRBJ1-2 NA TRBV11-2 NA TGTGCCAGCAGCGTAGACCCTAACTATGGCTACACCTTC CASSVDPNYGYTF
TRBJ2-5 NA TRBV2 NA TGTGCCAGCAGTACGTTGGAGACCCAGTACTTC CASSTLETQYF
TRBJ2-4 NA TRBV6-5 NA TGTGCCAGCAGGAAGGACGGGAAAAACATTCAGTACTTC CASRKDGKNIQYF
TRBJ1-3 NA TRBV6-6 NA TGTGCCAGCAGTCTCCCCTCTGGAAACACCATATATTTT CASSLPSGNTIYF
TRBJ1-6 NA TRBV27 NA TGTGCCAGCACCACCACTCAGGGAGTTAATTCACCCCTCCACTTT CASTTTQGVNSPLHF
TRBJ1-1 TRBD1 TRBV5-1 NA TGCGCCAGCAGCCCTGGACAGGGGATCACTGAAGCTTTCTTT CASSPGQGITEAFF
TRBJ1-2 NA TRBV10-3 NA TGTGCCATCAGTGCAGACAGCTATGGCTACACCTTC CAISADSYGYTF
TRBJ1-6 NA TRBV29-1 NA TGCAGCGTTGAAGCCGACAGCGGCAGGGTCCACTTT CSVEADSGRVHF